Following are 15 T cell receptor beta chains from one sample sequenced in a study of blood T cell repertoires in COVID-19 (dated by TCRdb to about 2020). Receptor libraries were prepared by the immunoSEQ multiplex PCR assay. Imported from immuneACCESS, the table was reduced by TCRdb to in-frame sequences with V and J called. These copies leave out some clones; in studies compared against another copy, an unresolved V gene accounts for under half, and the cause of the remainder is not known. The sample records 200,000 to 300,000 clones, 80% to 95% of which are singletons. Approximately 2.6% of the sample is held by the ten biggest clonotypes. Input material: peripheral blood. These receptors were obtained from a young adult with COVID-19, enrolled during active disease.

Worth noting for this clone: The same CDR3 arises from other DNA sequences in this sample as well. J is TRBJ1-5 and V is TRBV7-9, with 8 nucleotides matching TRBD1. Germline V gene lookup returns CDR1 SEHNR and CDR2 FQNEAQ (reference sequence). CDR3 length equals 14 residues. Losses at the gene ends were 4 bases for V and 2 bases for J; bases not matched to a gene: 1. CDR3 residues: CASSSGQGNQPQHF. The CDR3 nucleotides read TGTGCCAGCAGCTCGGGACAGGGCAATCAGCCCCAGCATTTT. Looking up the rest from reference TRBV7-9 and TRBJ1-5 gives the full variable domain: DTGVSQNPRHKITKRGQNVTFRCDPISEHNRLYWYRQTLGQGPEFLTYFQNEAQLEKSRLLSDRFSAERPKGSFSTLEIQRTEQGDSAMYLCASSSGQGNQPQHFGDGTRLSIL.

The chain is built from TRBV19 and TRBJ1-5; maybe TRBD1 (6 bases). This CDR3 is 15 amino acids long. Germline V gene sequence: CDR1 LNHDA, CDR2 SQIVND (reference sequence). The ends were cut back, 4 bases at V and 0 bases at J, with 10 bases in the middle. This chain's CDR3 is CASSTLGGSNQPQHF. CDR3 nucleotide sequence: TGTGCCAGTAGTACCCTAGGGGGTAGCAATCAGCCCCAGCATTTT.

This chain joins TRBV13 and TRBJ2-1; 8 bases agree with TRBD2. This CDR3 is built from 15 residues. V shed 5 bases, J shed 3 bases, and the junction held 6 bases outside the gene matches. Germline CDR1 reads PRHDT; CDR2 reads FYEKMQ (reference sequence). The CDR3 DNA reads as TGTGCCAGCAGCCCCGGGCGGGAGGACTACAATGAGCAGTTCTTC. It codes for CASSPGREDYNEQFF.

CDR3 nucleotides: TGTGCCAGTCACTCCGGGCAGGGGGGCTACGAGCAGTACTTC. Its protein product is CASHSGQGGYEQYF. V gene TRBV11-2 combines with J gene TRBJ2-7, with a weak D call TRBD1 (7 bases). CDR1 is SGHAT, CDR2 FQNNGV, per germline. V was clipped by 9 bases and J by 3 bases, with 18 bases between them. The CDR3 sequence is 14 residues long.

The chain is built from TRBV2 and TRBJ2-7, with TRBD1 as a possible D gene (5 bases). V was cut by 4 bases and J by 5 bases, with 15 bases left in between. Germline V lookup: CDR1 SNHLY, CDR2 FYNNEI. This CDR3 spans 14 amino acids. Here the CDR3 DNA reads TGTGCCAGCAGTGCGCGGCAGGGCGGAAACGAGCAGTACTTC. This encodes CASSARQGGNEQYF.

Only a few counts were recorded for this clone. This sequence joins TRBV4-2 and TRBJ2-5; 7 bases are shared with TRBD1. V lost 0 bases to trimming and J lost 6 bases; unmatched junction nucleotides: 4. The germline V gene has CDR1 LGHNA and CDR2 YNFKEQ. The CDR3 is 14 residues long. The CDR3 DNA follows: TGTGCCAGCAGCCAAGATGCAGGGGGAAAGACCCAGTACTTC. This codes for CASSQDAGGKTQYF.

CDR3 protein: CASSSGPSTGLQETQYF. The DNA for the CDR3 is TGTGCCAGCAGCTCCGGGCCGTCGACAGGGCTCCAAGAGACCCAGTACTTC. J is TRBJ2-5 and V is TRBV11-2; TRBD1 aligns across 7 bases. Germline CDR1 is SGHAT and CDR2 is FQNNGV. The CDR3 is 17 residues long. V was clipped by 4 bases and J by 1 base; unmatched bases: 12.

The chain links TRBV4-2 to TRBJ2-1, with 11 bases aligning to TRBD2. Germline V gene lookup returns CDR1 LGHNA and CDR2 YNFKEQ. After removal of 4 bases from V and 8 bases from J, the junction contained 19 bases not matched to a gene. The CDR3 covers 19 residues. The CDR3 reads CASSPSGLAGGTGSDEQFF. CDR3 nucleotides: TGTGCCAGCAGCCCTTCGGGGCTAGCGGGGGGTACAGGCAGCGATGAGCAGTTCTTC.

This clone was recorded once. This chain joins TRBV29-1 and TRBJ2-7, with D possibly matching TRBD1 (5 bases). The CDR3 consists of 14 residues. CDR1 SQVTM and CDR2 ANQGSEA come from the germline V gene. V was pared by 3 bases and J by 0 bases, with 12 bases between. CDR3 region: CSVDIGQGSYEQYF. CDR3 sequence (DNA): TGCAGCGTTGACATCGGGCAGGGCTCCTACGAGCAGTACTTC.

This clone was seen only once. J is TRBJ2-7 and V is TRBV19; 8 nucleotides line up with TRBD2. The CDR3 extends over 15 amino acids. With 5 bases clipped from V and 3 bases from J, the junction kept 9 bases outside the gene matches. Germline-derived CDR1 and CDR2 are LNHDA and SQIVND (reference sequence). CDR3 loop: CASSSGAGEIYEQYF. CDR3 nucleotide sequence: TGTGCCAGTAGTTCGGGAGCGGGAGAGATCTACGAGCAGTACTTC.

The CDR3 DNA follows: TGTGCCACCTCACGGGGGGACTATAATTCACCCCTCCACTTT. It is translated as CATSRGDYNSPLHF. J is TRBJ1-6 and V is TRBV5-6; TRBD1 is a possible D gene (5 bases). V was cut by 9 bases and J by 3 bases, with 13 bases left in between. The CDR3 consists of 14 residues. Germline values: CDR1 SGHDT, CDR2 YYEEEE. Using reference TRBV5-6 and TRBJ1-6 for the parts outside the CDR3, the full variable domain is DAGVTQSPTHLIKTRGQQVTLRCSPKSGHDTVSWYQQALGQGPQFIFQYYEEEERQRGNFPDRFSGHQFPNYSSELNVNALLLGDSALYLCATSRGDYNSPLHFGNGTRLTVT.

This clone appeared a single time. The J gene is TRBJ1-1, the V gene TRBV27; D ambiguous. The germline CDR1 and CDR2 sequences are MNHEY and SMNVEV (reference sequence). Trimming shortened V by 7 bases and J by 1 base, and 7 bases separated the two germline ends. This CDR3 region has 12 residues. The CDR3 loop reads CASKTGNTEAFF. The CDR3 nucleotides read TGTGCCAGCAAAACGGGGAACACTGAAGCTTTCTTT.

V is TRBV4-2 and J is TRBJ2-1, with D hard to call. CDR1 LGHNA and CDR2 YNFKEQ come from the germline V gene. The CDR3 extends over 16 amino acids. V was clipped by 0 bases and J by 4 bases, with 13 bases between them. DNA for the CDR3: TGTGCCAGCAGCCAAGAGGTGGCCTCCTTGTACAATGAGCAGTTCTTC. This translates into CASSQEVASLYNEQFF.

The rearrangement links TRBV5-4 to TRBJ2-3; TRBD2 agrees at 7 bases. This CDR3 spans 16 amino acids. Germline V CDR1 and CDR2: SGHNT, YYREEE (reference sequence). V was clipped by 0 bases and J by 1 base; unmatched bases: 5. CDR3 coding DNA: TGTGCCAGCAGCTTGGGGGTGGGAGGGGGCACAGATACGCAGTATTTT. This gives the protein CASSLGVGGGTDTQYF.

The gene calls are TRBV7-2 and TRBJ2-3, with D perhaps matching TRBD2 (5 bases). In germline, CDR1 is SGHTA, CDR2 FQGNSA. The CDR3 is 13 residues long. V lost 5 bases and J lost 3, with 9 bases in between. CDR3 region: CASSPSGTDTQYF. CDR3 nucleotide sequence: TGTGCCAGCAGCCCGAGCGGAACAGATACGCAGTATTTT.